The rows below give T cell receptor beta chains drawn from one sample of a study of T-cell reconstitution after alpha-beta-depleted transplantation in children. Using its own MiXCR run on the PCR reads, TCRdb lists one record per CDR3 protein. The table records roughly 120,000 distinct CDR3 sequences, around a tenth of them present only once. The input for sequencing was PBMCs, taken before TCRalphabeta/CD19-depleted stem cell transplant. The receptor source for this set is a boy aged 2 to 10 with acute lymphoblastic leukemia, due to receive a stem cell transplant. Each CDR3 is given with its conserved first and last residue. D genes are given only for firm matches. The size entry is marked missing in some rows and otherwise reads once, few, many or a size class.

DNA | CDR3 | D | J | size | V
TGTGCCAGCAGCCAGGACAAGGGAGCGGGGGCCTCACTGGATACGCAGTATTTT | CASSQDKGAGASLDTQYF | TRBD2 | TRBJ2-3 | many | TRBV4-2
TGTGCCATTTCTCCTTTGGCTTTCTTT | CAISPLAFF | . | TRBJ1-1 | few | TRBV30
TGTGCCAGCAGTGACTATAGCGGGAGAACTGATGAGCAGTTCTTC | CASSDYSGRTDEQFF | TRBD2 | TRBJ2-1 | few | TRBV6-1
TGTGCCAGCAGCTACCGCCTCAGGGGAAGCAATCAGCCCCAGCATTTT | CASSYRLRGSNQPQHF | . | TRBJ1-5 | few | TRBV5-6
TGTGCCAGCAGAATGACTAGCGGGAGAAATACGCAGTATTTT | CASRMTSGRNTQYF | TRBD2 | TRBJ2-3 | many | TRBV6-1
TGTGCCAGCAGCCAGGGCCTGCTGAGGCATACGCAGTATTTT | CASSQGLLRHTQYF | . | TRBJ2-3 | many | TRBV6-1
TGCAGCGTTCCCTCTGAGGGGAACAGGATCGCAACTAATGAAAAACTGTTTTTT | CSVPSEGNRIATNEKLFF | . | TRBJ1-4 | . | TRBV29-1
TGTGCCAGCAGCTCCAGGCGATCCGGGGAGCTGTTTTTT | CASSSRRSGELFF | . | TRBJ2-2 | . | TRBV7-9
TGCGCCAGCAGTGAGTCTGCGGTTAGCACAGATACGCAGTATTTT | CASSESAVSTDTQYF | . | TRBJ2-3 | many | TRBV10-2
TGTGCCAGCAGTCAAGACCTTCATGCCCTAAACGAGCAGTACTTC | CASSQDLHALNEQYF | . | TRBJ2-7 | many | TRBV7-9
TGTGCCACCAGCAGAGAGGTGACTAGCGGGAGGAAGTTCTTC | CATSREVTSGRKFF | TRBD2 | TRBJ2-1 | few | TRBV15
TGTGCCAGCCGGCGCTTTTATGGCTACACCTTC | CASRRFYGYTF | . | TRBJ1-2 | . | TRBV19
TGTGCCAGCAGACTAAATTATGACAGACCATCGGCGGAGCAGTACTTC | CASRLNYDRPSAEQYF | . | TRBJ2-7 | few | TRBV12-3/TRBV12-4
TGTGCCAGCAGTTTATCTCGACTAGCGGGAGGGAACAATGAGCAGTTCTTC | CASSLSRLAGGNNEQFF | TRBD2 | TRBJ2-1 | . | TRBV27
TGCAGTGCTAGCGGGAGGCCAATCTACAATGAGCAGTTCTTC | CSASGRPIYNEQFF | TRBD2 | TRBJ2-1 | few | TRBV20-1
TGTGCCAGCAGCGCCGGAGCGGGAGCCGGCTACGAGCAGTACTTC | CASSAGAGAGYEQYF | TRBD2 | TRBJ2-7 | . | TRBV9
TGTGCCATCAGTGCAACAGCGGGGGGCGAGCAGTTCTTC | CAISATAGGEQFF | TRBD2 | TRBJ2-1 | . | TRBV10-3
TGTGCCAGCCGGAGTTACGCGAACACCGGGGAGCTGTTTTTT | CASRSYANTGELFF | . | TRBJ2-2 | . | TRBV7-9
TGTGCCAGCAGTCCTCTAGCGGGCAATGAGCAGTTCTTC | CASSPLAGNEQFF | TRBD2 | TRBJ2-1 | . | TRBV2
TGTGCCAGCAGCGTCTCTCCCTTTGGGGCCAACGTCCTGACTTTC | CASSVSPFGANVLTF | . | TRBJ2-6 | once | TRBV9
TGTGCCACCAGGGGACTAGCGGGAGGATCCTACGAGCAGTACTTC | CATRGLAGGSYEQYF | TRBD2 | TRBJ2-7 | . | TRBV6-6
TGCGCCAGCAGCATTTTAGCGGCCCGGAACACCGGGGAGCTGTTTTTT | CASSILAARNTGELFF | . | TRBJ2-2 | . | TRBV5-1
TGTGCCACTACGGGGACAGGGGGAATGTACGAGCAGTACTTC | CATTGTGGMYEQYF | TRBD1 | TRBJ2-7 | . | TRBV2
TGTGCCAGCAGTTCCTATCCCGGACGGGGCGGTATTAGCTACACCTTC | CASSSYPGRGGISYTF | . | TRBJ1-2 | . | TRBV6-5
TGTGCCAGCAGCCAAACTAGAACCATGGGCGAGCAGTACTTC | CASSQTRTMGEQYF | . | TRBJ2-7 | many | TRBV4-2
TGTGCCAGTAAGAGGACAGGGGGCACTGAAGCTTTCTTT | CASKRTGGTEAFF | TRBD1 | TRBJ1-1 | . | TRBV19
TGTGCCAGCAGCTCCAACGCCCAGCTAGGCAGGGTATTCTACAATGAGCAGTTCTTC | CASSSNAQLGRVFYNEQFF | . | TRBJ2-1 | many | TRBV5-6
TGTGCCAGCAGCTCCTACAGGGGACATGAGCAGTTCTTC | CASSSYRGHEQFF | TRBD1 | TRBJ2-1 | . | TRBV7-2
TGTGCCAGCAGCCCCAACCCACGGGCTACTAACTATGGCTACACCTTC | CASSPNPRATNYGYTF | . | TRBJ1-2 | few | TRBV5-6
TGCGCCAGCACGATCAGGGGGACTAGCACAGATACGCAGTATTTT | CASTIRGTSTDTQYF | . | TRBJ2-3 | few | TRBV5-1
TGCGCCAGCAGCTTAGACGGTTTGAGCCTCTCCTACAATGAGCAGTTCTTC | CASSLDGLSLSYNEQFF | . | TRBJ2-1 | few | TRBV5-1
TGCAGTGCCCTTGCAGGGGGCCTGGACACCGGGGAGCTGTTTTTT | CSALAGGLDTGELFF | TRBD1 | TRBJ2-2 | few | TRBV20-1
TGTGCCAGCAGCTCCCCCGTTCAAGAGACCCAGTACTTC | CASSSPVQETQYF | . | TRBJ2-5 | few | TRBV7-2
TGCAGTGCTAGAGGCTGGTCGGGGCTCGAGGGTAATGAGCAGTTCTTC | CSARGWSGLEGNEQFF | . | TRBJ2-1 | many | TRBV20-1
TGTGCCAGCTCACCACTACCCCAGGGGGCGAACACTGAAGCTTTCTTT | CASSPLPQGANTEAFF | TRBD1 | TRBJ1-1 | . | TRBV18
TGTGCCAGCAGCTTAGGAGCGGGAGCTAACAATGAGCAGTTCTTC | CASSLGAGANNEQFF | TRBD2 | TRBJ2-1 | . | TRBV7-9
TGTGCCAGCAGCCCCGAATCCTACAATGAGCAGTTCTTC | CASSPESYNEQFF | . | TRBJ2-1 | . | TRBV27
TGTGCCAGCAGTTACTCAGTCGTTTCTTTACTCACTGAAGCTTTCTTT | CASSYSVVSLLTEAFF | . | TRBJ1-1 | few | TRBV6-5
TGCGCCAGCAGCTTCGGACTAGCGGGAACCTACGAGCAGTACTTC | CASSFGLAGTYEQYF | TRBD2 | TRBJ2-7 | . | TRBV5-1
TGTGCCAGCAGCTTGGGGAGCGGGAGACACAATGAGCAGTTCTTC | CASSLGSGRHNEQFF | TRBD2 | TRBJ2-1 | many | TRBV5-5
TGTGCCAGCAGCCCTTACAGGGGTGGCAACGTCCTGACTTTC | CASSPYRGGNVLTF | TRBD1 | TRBJ2-6 | . | TRBV13
TGCAGCCACCGGGACAGGGCCTACAATGAGCAGTTCTTC | CSHRDRAYNEQFF | TRBD1 | TRBJ2-1 | few | TRBV29-1
TGCGCCAGCAGCCTCGTAGGGGGCTCTGGGGATGAGCAGTTCTTC | CASSLVGGSGDEQFF | TRBD1 | TRBJ2-1 | many | TRBV5-1
TGTGCCAGCAGCTTTAGTTTCGAGCAGTACTTC | CASSFSFEQYF | . | TRBJ2-7 | few | TRBV7-8
TGTGCCAGCTCCAAAGCTGGGGCCAACGTCCTGACTTTC | CASSKAGANVLTF | . | TRBJ2-6 | few | TRBV11-2